This TCR beta chain was identified during a study of shared clonotypes between healthy human individuals. General study results and limits: Sharing across a few donors was seen in 5% to 5.5% of naive CD4 clonotypes.

Donors comprised only Caucasian adults living in Nashville, Tennessee. Clones were sequenced by immunoSEQ multiplex PCR, and TCRdb holds only the in-frame ones, with some missing. The table includes about 1 million clones, about 75% detected once. In the case of this clone: Antigen: not known.

Germline V gene data show CDR1 as SGHDN and CDR2 as FVKESK. Deletions cut 0 bases from V and 4 bases from J, with 12 bases between. CDR3 length equals 15 residues. The chain uses TRBV14 and TRBJ2-5, with no clear D. Sequenced input: memory CD4+ T cells sorted from blood. Noted subset: CD45RA-negative fraction. The TCR comes from a man aged 18 to 29 in good health. This CDR3 reads CASSQDRPGRETQYF. CDR3 sequence (DNA): TGTGCCAGCAGCCAAGACCGTCCCGGACGAGAGACCCAGTACTTC.